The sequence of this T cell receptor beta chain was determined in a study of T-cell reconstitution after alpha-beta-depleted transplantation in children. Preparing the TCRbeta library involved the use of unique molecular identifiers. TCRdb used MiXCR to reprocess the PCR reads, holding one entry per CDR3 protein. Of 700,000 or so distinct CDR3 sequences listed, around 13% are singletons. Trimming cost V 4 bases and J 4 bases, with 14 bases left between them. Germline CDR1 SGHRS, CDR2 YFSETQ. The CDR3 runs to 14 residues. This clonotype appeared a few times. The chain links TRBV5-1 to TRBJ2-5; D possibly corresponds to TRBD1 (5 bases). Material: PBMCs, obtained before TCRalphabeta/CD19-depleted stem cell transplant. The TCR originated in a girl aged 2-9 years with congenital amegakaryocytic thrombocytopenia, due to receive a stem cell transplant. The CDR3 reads CASSTGHIGETQYF. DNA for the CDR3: TGCGCCAGCAGCACAGGACACATCGGAGAGACCCAGTACTTC. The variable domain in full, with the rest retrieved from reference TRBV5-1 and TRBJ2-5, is KAGVTQTPRYLIKTRGQQVTLSCSPISGHRSVSWYQQTPGQGLQFLFEYFSETQRNKGNFPGRFSGRQFSNSRSEMNVSTLELGDSALYLCASSTGHIGETQYFGPGTRLLVL.